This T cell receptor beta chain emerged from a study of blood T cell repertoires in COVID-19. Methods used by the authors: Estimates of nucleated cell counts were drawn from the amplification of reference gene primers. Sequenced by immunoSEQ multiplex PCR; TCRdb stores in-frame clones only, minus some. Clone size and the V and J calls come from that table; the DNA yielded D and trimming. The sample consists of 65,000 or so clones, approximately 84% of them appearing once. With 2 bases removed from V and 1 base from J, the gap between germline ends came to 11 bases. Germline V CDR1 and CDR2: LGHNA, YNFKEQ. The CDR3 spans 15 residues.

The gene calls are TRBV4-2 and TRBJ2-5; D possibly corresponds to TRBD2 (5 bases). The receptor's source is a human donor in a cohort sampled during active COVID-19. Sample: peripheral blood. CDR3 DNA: TGTGCCAGCAGCCAAAGCCGGACTTCCCAAGAGACCCAGTACTTC. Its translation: CASSQSRTSQETQYF.